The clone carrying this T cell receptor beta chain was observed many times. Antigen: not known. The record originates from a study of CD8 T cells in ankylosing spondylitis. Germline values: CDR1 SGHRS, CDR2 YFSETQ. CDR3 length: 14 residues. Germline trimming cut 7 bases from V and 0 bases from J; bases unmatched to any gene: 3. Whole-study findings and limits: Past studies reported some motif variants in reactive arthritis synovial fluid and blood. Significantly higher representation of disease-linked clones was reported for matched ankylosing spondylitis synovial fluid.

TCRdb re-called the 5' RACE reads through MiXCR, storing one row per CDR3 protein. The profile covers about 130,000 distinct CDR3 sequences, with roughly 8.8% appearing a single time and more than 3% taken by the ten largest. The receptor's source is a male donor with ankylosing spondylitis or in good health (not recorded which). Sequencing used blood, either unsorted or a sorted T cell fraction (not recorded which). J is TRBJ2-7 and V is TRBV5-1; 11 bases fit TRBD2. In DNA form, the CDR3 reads TGCGCCAGCTCGACTAGCGGGGTCTCCTACGAGCAGTACTTC. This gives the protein CASSTSGVSYEQYF.